This T cell receptor beta chain was sequenced in a study of beta chain features in type 1 diabetes (dated by TCRdb to the late 2010s). For context, the study as a whole: Mean age, gender distribution, total cell number and subset yield did not differ between patients and healthy donors. Across all samples, around 99 million sorted cells were examined, and cell number per subset correlated strongly with RNA yield. In the study, recently diagnosed type 1 diabetes patients and matched healthy donors were compared on the TCRB repertoires of their sorted circulating CD4+ T cell subsets. Regulatory and stem cell-like memory subsets were isolated from only 8 patients and about eight healthy donors, whereas naive and central memory subsets came from all 30 or so donors.

The CDR3 holds 16 amino acids from the cysteine to the phenylalanine. The sequence is cut down to CDR3 DNA, 48 bases in frame from base 1. V is pared back by 5 bases and J by 0 bases, with 14 bases lying between the germline termini. According to the germline V gene, CDR1 reads MGHDK and CDR2 reads SYGVNS. The entire amount of isolated RNA was reverse transcribed using the High Capacity cDNA Reverse Transcription Kit, so the sequenced TCRB transcripts were expressed ones. Deep immunoSEQ sequencing was performed on naive, central memory and regulatory T cell samples, with an average of about 3.57 million total reads per sample. Sorted cells were lysed in RLT buffer and RNA was extracted with DNase-treated RNeasy Micro or Mini kits, depending on cell number. To prevent cross-contamination, each cell subset was processed individually, whereas patient and healthy donor samples were processed jointly. TCRB sequences were amplified from cDNA with the immunoSEQ multiplex PCR, producing 87-bp fragments spanning the CDR3 region. Sequencing of the amplicons was performed on the Illumina HiSeq platform. As for how the authors treated the data: PCR bias was corrected computationally using synthetic template baselines, and reads within Hamming distance 2 were collapsed, with unmergeable singletons discarded. Reads were aligned against IMGT so that V, D and J genes, CDR3 length and insertions or deletions at six rearrangement sites could be assigned. Within each subset, clonotype counts were normalized to sorted cell number, and only after that were true diversity and Gini coefficients computed with the tcR R package. Repertoire sharing was quantified using the overlap coefficient calculated on TCRB nucleotide sequences. Entries here come from immuneACCESS through TCRdb and include only in-frame sequences with V and J called. Some clones fail to appear in such tables; in the studies checked, an unresolved V gene covers under half of the shortfall, and the cause of the remainder is unknown. The V and J calls and clone size come from that table; D and trimming were worked out from the DNA. The sample records about 220,000 clones, around 9.9% of which are singletons. Of the sample, roughly 1.3% falls within the top ten clones.

Each donor gave one peripheral blood draw, approximately 0.11 L on average, collected into heparinised tubes. A BD FACSAria II and a panel including CD45RO, CCR7, CD25, CD127, CD95 and CD27 were used to sort naive, central memory, regulatory and stem cell-like memory CD4+ T cells. Purity was above 95% for every sorted population. PBMCs were isolated right away by Lymphoprep density gradient centrifugation and were stained directly, without culture. So that batch effects would be minimized, each experiment stained and sorted samples in pairs, pairing one healthy donor with one patient. A remark on this clone: Its antigen is currently not known. The record has no base qualities; no much larger clone is one base away.

The research as a whole found: In all four CD4+ subsets, TCRB CDR3 length was moderately but significantly shorter in type 1 diabetes patients. HLA sub-analyses involved small numbers of individuals, so any influence of HLA type on TCRB rearrangement remained unresolved. Naive, central memory and regulatory TCRB repertoires appeared to be more alike among patients than among healthy donors. Because cDNA was sequenced instead of genomic DNA, highly expressing activated cells could be over-represented, though the groups showed no difference in activation or CD3 levels. Shorter templates might have been favored by PCR, but patient and control samples were amplified and corrected together, so both groups would have been affected equally by any skew. At VDJ recombination sites, type 1 diabetes patients had fewer insertions and more deleted nucleotides, which implies abnormalities in thymic rearrangement.

The receptor was isolated from a man between 18 and 35 years old in good health. The specimen was central memory CD4+ T cells from blood. The V and J genes are TRBV25-1 and TRBJ1-3; no D gene call is confident. Here the CDR3 is given as CASSPARAISGNTIYF. The sequenced DNA is TGTGCCAGCAGTCCCGCCAGAGCGATCTCTGGAAACACCATATATTTT.